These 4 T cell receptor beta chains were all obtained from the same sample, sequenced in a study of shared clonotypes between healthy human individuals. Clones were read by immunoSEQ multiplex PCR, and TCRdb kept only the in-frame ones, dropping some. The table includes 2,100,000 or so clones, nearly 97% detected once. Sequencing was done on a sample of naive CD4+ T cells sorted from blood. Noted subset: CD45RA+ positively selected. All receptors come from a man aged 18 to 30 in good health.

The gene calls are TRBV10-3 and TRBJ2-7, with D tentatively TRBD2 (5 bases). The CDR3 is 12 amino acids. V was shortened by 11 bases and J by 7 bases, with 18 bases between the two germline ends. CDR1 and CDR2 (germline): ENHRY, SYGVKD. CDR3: CAAFDAPGEQYF. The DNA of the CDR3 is TGTGCCGCTTTCGACGCGCCGGGGGAGCAGTACTTC.

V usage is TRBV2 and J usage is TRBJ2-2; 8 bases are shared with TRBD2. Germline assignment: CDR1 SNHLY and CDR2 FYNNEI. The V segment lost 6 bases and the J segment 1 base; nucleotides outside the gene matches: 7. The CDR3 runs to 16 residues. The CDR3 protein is CASRKGGLENTGELFF. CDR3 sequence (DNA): TGTGCCAGCAGGAAGGGGGGACTAGAGAACACCGGGGAGCTGTTTTTT.

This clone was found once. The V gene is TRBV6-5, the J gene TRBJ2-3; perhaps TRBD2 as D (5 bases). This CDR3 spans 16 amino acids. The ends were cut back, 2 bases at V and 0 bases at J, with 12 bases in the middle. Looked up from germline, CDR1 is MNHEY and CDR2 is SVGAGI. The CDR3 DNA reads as TGTGCCAGCAGTTACCAAAGGACTCCTAGCACAGATACGCAGTATTTT. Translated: CASSYQRTPSTDTQYF.

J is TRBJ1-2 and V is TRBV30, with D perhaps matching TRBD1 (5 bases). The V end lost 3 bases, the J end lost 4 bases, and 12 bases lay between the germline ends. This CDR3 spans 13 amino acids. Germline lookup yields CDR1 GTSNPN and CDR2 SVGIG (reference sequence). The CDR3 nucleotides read TGTGCCTGGAGAGTCCAAGGGGCCTATGGCTACACCTTC. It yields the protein CAWRVQGAYGYTF.